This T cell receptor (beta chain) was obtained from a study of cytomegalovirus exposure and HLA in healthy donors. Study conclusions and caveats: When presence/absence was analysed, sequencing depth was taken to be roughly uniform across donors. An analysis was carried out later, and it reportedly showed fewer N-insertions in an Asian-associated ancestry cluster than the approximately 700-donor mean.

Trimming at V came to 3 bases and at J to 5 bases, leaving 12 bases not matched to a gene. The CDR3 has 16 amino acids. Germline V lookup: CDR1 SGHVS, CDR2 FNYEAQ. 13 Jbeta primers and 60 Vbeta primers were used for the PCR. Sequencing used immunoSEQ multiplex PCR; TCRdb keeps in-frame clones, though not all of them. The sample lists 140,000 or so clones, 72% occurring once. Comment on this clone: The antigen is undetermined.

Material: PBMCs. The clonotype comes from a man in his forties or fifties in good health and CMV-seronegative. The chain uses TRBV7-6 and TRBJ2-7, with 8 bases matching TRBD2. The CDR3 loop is CASSLRSGLDYDEQYF. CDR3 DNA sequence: TGTGCCAGCAGCTTGCGATCGGGACTAGATTATGACGAGCAGTACTTC.